This TCR beta chain came from a study of human T cells and chemical hapten exposure (dated by TCRdb to the early 2020s). About the study as a whole: For sensitization, 2% DPC in acetone was applied to a 2 cm by 2 cm area of upper inner arm skin. Weekly therapeutic DPC doses were additionally applied to the scalp of patients throughout the roughly 23-week study period. Patch testing was performed on the upper back with Finn chambers containing 0.01% DPC, and the patch tests were scored after 6 days according to International Contact Dermatitis Research Group standards. The mostly female patient cohort included alopecia areata with under or over 50% scalp involvement, alopecia totalis and alopecia universalis. The libraries were sequenced as a pool, and the TCR yield per sample differed mostly because of small variations in library volumes within the pool. Peripheral blood TCR repertoire changes were tracked in vivo in alopecia patients during primary and secondary sensitization to the hapten diphenylcyclopropenone (DPC). Patient blood was sampled pre-sensitization (week 0) and at 2, 6 and about 24 weeks after DPC sensitization. Some 29 alopecia patients gave blood for TCR sequencing at one to four time points (pre-sensitization, 2, 6 and 24 weeks).

Here is what the overall study found, with its caveats: The number of TCRs above 1 in 1000 frequency did not change with DPC sensitization; there was no evidence of global repertoire structure alterations. Expanded TCRs formed significantly more large CDR3 similarity clusters than pre-sensitization or healthy control sets, consistent with antigen-driven responses. Because every patient had alopecia, a presumed autoimmune disease, the patients' immune response might differ from that of healthy individuals. Patch test score was positively correlated with the number of PT1 expanded TCRs, with significance at thresholds 8, 16 and 32 but not at 4. After repeated subsampling, the strength of the expansion versus patch-test correlation and the threshold at which it became significant changed.

The CDR3 holds 14 amino acids from the cysteine to the phenylalanine. Just the 42-base CDR3 DNA is kept, in frame starting at base 1. V is shortened by 1 base, J by 6 bases, and the region joining them spans 9 bases. CDR1 is given as SGHTA and CDR2 as FQGNSA, both from the germline V gene. The method behind the library was RACE. The instrument was a NextSeq 500. During library preparation, unique molecular identifiers were attached to individual cDNA molecules so that TCRs could be counted quantitatively and reproducibly. For every blood RNA sample, sequencing covered both the TCR alpha and TCR beta chains. The original pipeline was this. The median number of TCRs per sample was some 100,000, ranging from 23,224 to 690,600. The Decombinator software suite was used to annotate the V, J and CDR3 of the TCR reads. Every sample was subsampled to the same number of TCRs (28,000) for the PS versus PT1 abundance plots. Expanded TCRs were defined as absent before sensitization and observed at least eight times at the 2-week time point. In TCRdb, the public reads were trimmed at Q25 with fastp and aligned with MiXCR, with productive beta chains retained. All rows with the same CDR3 protein become a single entry with the most common DNA and genes. It is TCRdb's table, rather than the study itself, that gives the V and J calls and clone size. This sample is represented by around 190,000 distinct CDR3 sequences; about a fifth of them were singletons. In total, the top ten clones hold approximately 6.7% of the sample.

The sample holds a few counts of this clonotype. No cognate antigen has been identified for it. No base quality values were provided; no much bigger clone lies one nucleotide off. The sample's time point label is to be understood as: patch test 1, 2 weeks after DPC sensitization. In light of the paper, this sample's treatment or condition label describes: therapeutic diphenylcyclopropenone sensitization with weekly scalp DPC. At every patch-test visit, the blood draw took place before the patch test was put on. Patients were considered eligible if aged 18 to 70, diagnosed with alopecia and deemed suitable for DPC therapy, and patients were excluded if pregnant. Total RNA was extracted from unfractionated whole blood collected in Tempus Blood RNA tubes.

The sample here was whole blood, taken in connection with sensitization to the hapten diphenylcyclopropenone (DPC). The sequence was obtained from a woman in her 50s with alopecia areata. Some clones in this sample may be carry-over from other donors' samples. The rearrangement joined TRBV7-2 to TRBJ2-2; the D gene is perhaps TRBD2, on 5 matching bases. The base sequence is TGTGCCAGCAGCTTAGGTAGCGTGGCCGGGGAGCTGTTTTTT. This sequence encodes CASSLGSVAGELFF.